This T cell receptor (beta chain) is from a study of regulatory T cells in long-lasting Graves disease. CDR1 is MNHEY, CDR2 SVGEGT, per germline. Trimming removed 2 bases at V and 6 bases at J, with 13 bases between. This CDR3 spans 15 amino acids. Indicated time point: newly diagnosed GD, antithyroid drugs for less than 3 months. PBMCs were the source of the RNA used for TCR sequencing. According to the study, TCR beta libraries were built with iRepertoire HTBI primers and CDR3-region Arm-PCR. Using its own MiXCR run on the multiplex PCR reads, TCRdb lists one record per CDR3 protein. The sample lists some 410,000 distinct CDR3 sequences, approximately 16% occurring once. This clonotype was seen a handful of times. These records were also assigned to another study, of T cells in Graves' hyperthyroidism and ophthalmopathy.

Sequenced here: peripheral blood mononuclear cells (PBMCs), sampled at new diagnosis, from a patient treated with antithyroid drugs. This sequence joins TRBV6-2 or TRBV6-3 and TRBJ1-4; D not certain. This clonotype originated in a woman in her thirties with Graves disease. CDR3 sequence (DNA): TGTGCCAGCAGTTACCCCGGAGGAGGTGATGAAAAACTGTTTTTT. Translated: CASSYPGGGDEKLFF.